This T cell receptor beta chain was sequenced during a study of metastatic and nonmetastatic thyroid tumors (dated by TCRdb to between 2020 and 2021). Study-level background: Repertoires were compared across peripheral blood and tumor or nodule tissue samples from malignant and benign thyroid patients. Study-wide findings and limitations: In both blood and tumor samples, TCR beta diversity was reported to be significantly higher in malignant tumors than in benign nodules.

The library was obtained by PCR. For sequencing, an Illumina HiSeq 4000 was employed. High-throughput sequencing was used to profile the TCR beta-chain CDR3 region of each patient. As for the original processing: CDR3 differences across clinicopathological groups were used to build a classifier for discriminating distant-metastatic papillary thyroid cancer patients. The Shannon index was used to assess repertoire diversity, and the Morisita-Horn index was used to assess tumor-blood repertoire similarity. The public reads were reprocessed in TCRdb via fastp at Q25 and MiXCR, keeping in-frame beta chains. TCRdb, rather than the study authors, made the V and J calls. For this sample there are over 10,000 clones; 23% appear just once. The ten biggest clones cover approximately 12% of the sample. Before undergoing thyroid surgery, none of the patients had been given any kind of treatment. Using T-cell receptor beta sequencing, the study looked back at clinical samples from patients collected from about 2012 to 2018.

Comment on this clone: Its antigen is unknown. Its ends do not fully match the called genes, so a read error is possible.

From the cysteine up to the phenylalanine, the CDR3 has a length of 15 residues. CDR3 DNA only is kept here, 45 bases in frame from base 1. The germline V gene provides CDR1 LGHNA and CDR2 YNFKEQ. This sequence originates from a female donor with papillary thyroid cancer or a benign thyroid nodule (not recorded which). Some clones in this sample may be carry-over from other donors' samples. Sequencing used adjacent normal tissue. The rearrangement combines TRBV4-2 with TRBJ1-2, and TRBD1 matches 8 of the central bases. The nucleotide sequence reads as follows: TGTGCCAACAGCCAAGACAGGGGAAATGGCTATGGCTACACCTTC. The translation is CANSQDRGNGYGYTF.